This is a list of T cell receptor beta chains from one sample in a study of CD8 T cells in ankylosing spondylitis. One entry per CDR3 protein, called by TCRdb with MiXCR from the 5' RACE reads. The sample consists of approximately 220,000 distinct CDR3 sequences, approximately 20% of them appearing once. Sequencing used blood, either unsorted or a sorted T cell fraction (not recorded which). The source is a male donor with ankylosing spondylitis. CDR3s include the opening cysteine and the closing phenylalanine or tryptophan. D genes are given only for firm matches. Where a row states a size, it is once, few, many or the class of an expanded clone; other rows omit it.

size: few; V: TRBV12-3/TRBV12-4; D: TRBD1; J: TRBJ2-7; CDR3: CASSLRQGHYEQYF; DNA: TGTGCCAGCAGTTTAAGACAGGGACACTACGAGCAGTACTTC
size: many; V: TRBV9; D: NA; J: TRBJ2-5; CDR3: CASSPPRSQETQYF; DNA: TGTGCCAGCAGCCCCCCACGATCGCAAGAGACCCAGTACTTC
size: NA; V: TRBV27; D: TRBD2; J: TRBJ2-2; CDR3: CASSLERGGTGELFF; DNA: TGTGCCAGCAGTTTAGAGCGGGGTGGGACCGGGGAGCTGTTTTTT
size: many; V: TRBV12-3/TRBV12-4; D: TRBD1; J: TRBJ1-5; CDR3: CASSSDRVGGNQPQHF; DNA: TGTGCCAGCAGTTCGGACAGGGTTGGTGGCAATCAGCCCCAGCATTTT
size: few; V: TRBV2; D: NA; J: TRBJ1-4; CDR3: CASSSRDGDTPEEATNEKLFF; DNA: TGTGCCAGCAGTTCCCGGGACGGAGATACCCCCGAGGAGGCGACTAATGAAAAACTGTTTTTT
size: NA; V: TRBV27; D: TRBD1; J: TRBJ1-2; CDR3: CASSQTGAYGYTF; DNA: TGTGCCAGCAGCCAGACAGGGGCCTATGGCTACACCTTC
size: many; V: TRBV4-1; D: TRBD1; J: TRBJ1-2; CDR3: CASSQDRQDRPYGYTF; DNA: TGCGCCAGCAGCCAAGACCGGCAGGACAGGCCTTATGGCTACACCTTC
size: NA; V: TRBV11-2; D: NA; J: TRBJ2-7; CDR3: CASSAGDSSYEQYF; DNA: TGTGCCAGCAGCGCGGGGGACAGTTCCTACGAGCAGTACTTC
size: NA; V: TRBV7-9; D: NA; J: TRBJ2-2; CDR3: CASSSSVRNTGELFF; DNA: TGTGCCAGCAGCTCTAGTGTACGGAACACCGGGGAGCTGTTTTTT
size: few; V: TRBV15; D: NA; J: TRBJ1-4; CDR3: CATSRDNENEKLFF; DNA: TGTGCCACCAGCAGAGATAATGAAAATGAAAAACTGTTTTTT
size: few; V: TRBV7-8; D: NA; J: TRBJ2-2; CDR3: CASSLVSSPAGELFF; DNA: TGTGCCAGCAGCTTAGTCAGTAGCCCCGCCGGGGAGCTGTTTTTT
size: few; V: TRBV7-9; D: NA; J: TRBJ1-1; CDR3: CASREGYTEAFF; DNA: TGTGCCAGCAGAGAGGGATACACTGAAGCTTTCTTT
size: few; V: TRBV6-2/TRBV6-3; D: NA; J: TRBJ2-2; CDR3: CASSYSRGPFYTGELFF; DNA: TGTGCCAGCAGTTACTCGCGGGGCCCGTTCTACACCGGGGAGCTGTTTTTT
size: NA; V: TRBV5-1; D: NA; J: TRBJ2-3; CDR3: CASSLDPSTDTQYF; DNA: TGCGCCAGCAGCTTGGACCCTAGCACAGATACGCAGTATTTT
size: NA; V: TRBV12-3/TRBV12-4; D: NA; J: TRBJ2-5; CDR3: CASRPASDRPKRPQYF; DNA: TGTGCCAGCAGGCCTGCTAGCGATCGGCCCAAGAGACCCCAGTACTTC
size: NA; V: TRBV7-2; D: TRBD2; J: TRBJ2-3; CDR3: CASSATSSADTQYF; DNA: TGTGCCAGCAGCGCGACTAGCTCCGCAGATACGCAGTATTTT
size: few; V: TRBV27; D: NA; J: TRBJ1-5; CDR3: CASSLSGWGQPQHF; DNA: TGTGCCAGCAGTCTTTCAGGGTGGGGGCAGCCCCAGCATTTT
size: NA; V: TRBV12-3/TRBV12-4; D: TRBD1; J: TRBJ2-5; CDR3: CASSFGQGQETQYF; DNA: TGTGCCAGCAGTTTCGGACAGGGGCAGGAGACCCAGTACTTC
size: few; V: TRBV11-2; D: TRBD1; J: TRBJ1-5; CDR3: CASSLGTGGSPQHF; DNA: TGTGCCAGCAGCTTGGGGACAGGGGGCTCGCCCCAGCATTTT
size: few; V: TRBV29-1; D: NA; J: TRBJ2-7; CDR3: CSGRFSYEQYF; DNA: TGCAGCGGGCGGTTCTCCTACGAGCAGTACTTC
size: NA; V: TRBV5-1; D: NA; J: TRBJ2-1; CDR3: CASSLGGWNEQFF; DNA: TGCGCCAGCAGCTTGGGGGGGTGGAATGAGCAGTTCTTC
size: few; V: TRBV3-1; D: TRBD2; J: TRBJ2-1; CDR3: CASSRRLAGGRNEQFF; DNA: TGTGCCAGCAGCCGACGGTTAGCGGGGGGCCGTAATGAGCAGTTCTTC
size: NA; V: TRBV3-1; D: NA; J: TRBJ2-3; CDR3: CASSQVQEETTDTQYF; DNA: TGTGCCAGCAGCCAAGTCCAGGAAGAGACCACAGATACGCAGTATTTT
size: NA; V: TRBV29-1; D: TRBD2; J: TRBJ2-7; CDR3: CSVGTSGSPYEQYF; DNA: TGCAGCGTGGGGACTAGCGGGAGCCCCTACGAGCAGTACTTC
size: few; V: TRBV7-2; D: NA; J: TRBJ2-2; CDR3: CASRDNRDIEGELFF; DNA: TGTGCCAGCAGGGATAACCGGGACATCGAGGGGGAGCTGTTTTTT
size: NA; V: TRBV28; D: TRBD2; J: TRBJ2-2; CDR3: CASSPREANGELFF; DNA: TGTGCCAGCAGTCCCCGGGAGGCGAACGGGGAGCTGTTTTTT
size: many; V: TRBV11-2; D: NA; J: TRBJ2-1; CDR3: CASSLPDGNEQFF; DNA: TGTGCCAGCAGCCTCCCAGATGGGAATGAGCAGTTCTTC
size: few; V: TRBV7-9; D: NA; J: TRBJ2-7; CDR3: CASSPSAGSSYEQYF; DNA: TGTGCCAGCAGCCCTAGTGCGGGGAGCTCCTACGAGCAGTACTTC
size: many; V: TRBV12-3/TRBV12-4; D: TRBD1; J: TRBJ1-4; CDR3: CASSFGPGGSGEKLFF; DNA: TGTGCCAGCAGTTTTGGTCCAGGGGGAAGCGGGGAAAAACTGTTTTTT
size: few; V: TRBV7-9; D: NA; J: TRBJ1-1; CDR3: CASRAGPAEAFF; DNA: TGTGCCAGCAGAGCAGGGCCCGCTGAAGCTTTCTTT
size: NA; V: TRBV4-3; D: NA; J: TRBJ1-1; CDR3: CASSQQGYTEAFF; DNA: TGCGCCAGCAGCCAACAGGGTTACACTGAAGCTTTCTTT
size: NA; V: TRBV6-5; D: NA; J: TRBJ1-6; CDR3: CASSYGAYNSPLHF; DNA: TGTGCCAGCAGTTACGGTGCCTATAATTCACCCCTCCACTTT
size: many; V: TRBV29-1; D: NA; J: TRBJ2-1; CDR3: CSVEGPDRDEQFF; DNA: TGCAGCGTTGAGGGGCCAGACCGAGATGAGCAGTTCTTC
size: NA; V: TRBV2; D: NA; J: TRBJ1-1; CDR3: CASSARDSEAFF; DNA: TGTGCCAGCAGTGCCCGGGACTCTGAAGCTTTCTTT
size: few; V: TRBV12-3/TRBV12-4; D: TRBD2; J: TRBJ2-1; CDR3: CASSSRTSGRAPYNEQFF; DNA: TGTGCCAGCAGTTCCCGGACTAGCGGGAGGGCCCCATACAATGAGCAGTTCTTC
size: NA; V: TRBV20-1; D: TRBD2; J: TRBJ2-7; CDR3: CSARLAGDYEQYF; DNA: TGCAGTGCTAGACTAGCGGGAGACTACGAGCAGTACTTC
size: few; V: TRBV19; D: NA; J: TRBJ2-7; CDR3: CASSIMAGHEQYF; DNA: TGTGCCAGTAGTATTATGGCAGGGCACGAGCAGTACTTC
size: NA; V: TRBV15; D: TRBD1; J: TRBJ1-6; CDR3: CATSSVGQGAPSSYNSPLHF; DNA: TGTGCCACCAGCAGCGTCGGACAGGGGGCGCCGAGCTCCTATAATTCACCCCTCCACTTT
size: NA; V: TRBV3-1; D: NA; J: TRBJ2-2; CDR3: CASSVMTGRGAGELFF; DNA: TGTGCCAGCAGCGTAATGACCGGGAGAGGCGCCGGGGAGCTGTTTTTT
size: NA; V: TRBV4-1; D: NA; J: TRBJ2-5; CDR3: CASSQVVGETQYF; DNA: TGCGCCAGCAGCCAAGTTGTAGGGGAGACCCAGTACTTC
size: NA; V: TRBV12-3/TRBV12-4; D: NA; J: TRBJ2-1; CDR3: CASSGGTAQFF; DNA: TGTGCCAGCAGTGGGGGGACAGCGCAGTTCTTC
size: few; V: TRBV27; D: NA; J: TRBJ2-2; CDR3: CASSFLPTDGELFF; DNA: TGTGCCAGCAGTTTTCTACCGACTGACGGGGAGCTGTTTTTT
size: few; V: TRBV4-1; D: NA; J: TRBJ1-4; CDR3: CASSQDPLHNEKLFF; DNA: TGCGCCAGCAGCCAAGATCCGTTACACAATGAAAAACTGTTTTTT
size: few; V: TRBV14; D: NA; J: TRBJ2-7; CDR3: CASSQVRSEQYF; DNA: TGTGCCAGCAGCCAAGTTCGGTCGGAGCAGTACTTC
size: NA; V: TRBV12-3/TRBV12-4; D: NA; J: TRBJ2-1; CDR3: CASSPRTPYNEQFF; DNA: TGTGCCAGCAGTCCCAGGACACCTTACAATGAGCAGTTCTTC
size: few; V: TRBV30; D: NA; J: TRBJ1-2; CDR3: CAWSVSWQRNNYGYTF; DNA: TGTGCCTGGAGTGTAAGCTGGCAGAGAAATAACTATGGCTACACCTTC
size: few; V: TRBV5-1; D: TRBD2; J: TRBJ2-1; CDR3: CASSSPAPGLAGDEQFF; DNA: TGCGCCAGCAGCTCCCCTGCTCCGGGACTAGCGGGAGATGAGCAGTTCTTC
size: NA; V: TRBV7-6; D: TRBD2; J: TRBJ2-2; CDR3: CASSWTSGGPGELFF; DNA: TGTGCCAGCAGCTGGACTAGCGGGGGGCCCGGGGAGCTGTTTTTT
size: few; V: TRBV18; D: NA; J: TRBJ2-2; CDR3: CASSPPLWEELFF; DNA: TGTGCCAGCTCACCACCGCTGTGGGAGGAGCTGTTTTTT
size: NA; V: TRBV11-2; D: TRBD2; J: TRBJ2-5; CDR3: CASSPGGGVETQYF; DNA: TGTGCCAGCAGTCCCGGGGGAGGGGTAGAGACCCAGTACTTC
size: many; V: TRBV18; D: NA; J: TRBJ1-6; CDR3: CASSPVLSYNSPLHF; DNA: TGTGCCAGCTCACCTGTACTCTCCTATAATTCACCCCTCCACTTT
size: NA; V: TRBV6-5; D: NA; J: TRBJ2-2; CDR3: CASSYQEDAGELFF; DNA: TGTGCCAGCAGTTACCAGGAGGACGCCGGGGAGCTGTTTTTT